Presented here are 16 T cell receptor beta chains from one specimen sequenced in a study of T cells in Graves' hyperthyroidism and ophthalmopathy. Amplified TCR beta CDR3 regions derived from RNA transcripts. The HTBI primer set served for first-round RT-PCR of the TCR CDR3. MiXCR, run by TCRdb on the multiplex PCR reads, gives a single entry per CDR3 protein. The sample lists roughly 250,000 distinct CDR3 sequences, over 20% seen once, with under 65% in the top ten. Material for sequencing was blood. These receptors originate from a man aged 25 to 40 with Graves' ophthalmopathy.

This clonotype was found many times. The rearrangement uses TRBV6-2 or TRBV6-3 and TRBJ2-1, with a weak D call TRBD1 (6 bases). Germline V gene lookup returns CDR1 MNHEY and CDR2 SVGEGT. The CDR3 sequence is 15 residues long. Between the trimmed V and J ends, which lost 6 bases and 0 bases, there was a span of 12 bases. CDR3 amino acids: CASSEQGYSYNEQFF. CDR3 sequence (DNA): TGTGCCAGCAGCGAACAGGGATACTCCTACAATGAGCAGTTCTTC.

The sample holds many counts of this clonotype. V is TRBV28 and J is TRBJ2-1, with D perhaps TRBD2 (5 bases). Trimming took 5 bases from V and 1 from J, leaving 12 bases between them. Germline V gene lookup returns CDR1 MDHEN and CDR2 SYDVKM. The CDR3 extends over 15 amino acids. CDR3 bases: TGTGCCAGCAGTCCGAGCGGAAGATCCTACAATGAGCAGTTCTTC. Translating gives CASSPSGRSYNEQFF.

The rearrangement uses TRBV7-9 and TRBJ2-7; D unclear. From germline, CDR1 is SEHNR and CDR2 FQNEAQ (reference sequence). CDR3 size: 15 residues. V shed 7 bases and J shed 4 bases, with 20 bases lying between them. CDR3 DNA sequence: TGTGCCAGCAACGGCCAAAGGCCTCTAGGTTACGAGCAGTACTTC. This sequence encodes CASNGQRPLGYEQYF.

There are a few counts of this clonotype. This could be a read error, since a much larger clone is one nucleotide away. The chain carries TRBV11-3 and TRBJ2-1, with a weak D call TRBD2 (5 bases). Germline V gene sequence: CDR1 SGHNT, CDR2 YENEEA. The CDR3 loop spans 14 amino acids. CDR3 sequence reads: CTSSSDRGYNEQFF. The CDR3 DNA reads TGTACCAGCAGCTCGGACCGGGGCTACAATGAGCAGTTCTTC.

This clonotype has more than one count but fewer than ten. The chain joins TRBV7-8 to TRBJ2-7; D is unresolved. Looked up from germline, CDR1 is SGHVS and CDR2 is FQNEAQ. The CDR3 spans 13 residues. V lost 2 bases, J lost 3 bases, and 8 bases lay in between. The CDR3 protein is CASSLLTRYEQYF. The CDR3, as DNA: TGTGCCAGCAGCTTACTCACTCGCTACGAGCAGTACTTC.

This clonotype was recorded at least ten times. V and J are TRBV5-1 and TRBJ2-7, with 13 bases matching TRBD2. This CDR3 region has 17 residues. Germline CDR1 SGHRS, CDR2 YFSETQ. V lost 4 bases and J lost 6; bases outside the gene matches: 13. In DNA, the CDR3 is TGCGCCAGCAGCCGTGGGACTAGCGGGACCACCGGGCGCGAGCAGTACTTC. Its protein is CASSRGTSGTTGREQYF.

J is TRBJ1-1 and V is TRBV7-3; the D is unclear. V was shortened by 5 bases and J by 3 bases, with 13 bases between the two germline ends. From germline, CDR1 is SGHTA and CDR2 FQGTGA. The CDR3 is 14 amino acids. The CDR3 region has the DNA TGTGCCAGCAGCGAAGGATCTAGGGACACTGAAGCTTTCTTT. Translating it yields CASSEGSRDTEAFF.

This clonotype was recorded at least ten times. The chain joins TRBV11-2 to TRBJ2-1; 12 positions match TRBD2. The CDR3 is 17 residues long. Germline V gene data show CDR1 as SGHAT and CDR2 as FQNNGV. The V and J ends lost 4 bases and 0 bases, in that order; junction bases with no gene match: 4. This chain's CDR3 is CASSYLAGGSSYNEQFF. CDR3 nucleotide sequence: TGTGCCAGCAGCTATCTAGCGGGAGGGAGCTCCTACAATGAGCAGTTCTTC.

This clonotype was detected once. V is TRBV11-3 and J is TRBJ2-1; 8 bases align to TRBD2. CDR1 SGHNT and CDR2 YENEEA come from the germline V gene. The CDR3 covers 17 residues. The J segment lost 5 bases and the V segment lost 5 bases, leaving 14 bases of the junction unmatched. As DNA, the CDR3 is TGTGCCAGCAGCCCCCGATGGCCTAGCGGGCGGAACAATGAGCAGTTCTTC. Its translation: CASSPRWPSGRNNEQFF.

The rearrangement joins TRBV14 to TRBJ2-5; a possible D gene is TRBD2 (5 bases). Per germline, CDR1 SGHDN and CDR2 FVKESK. The CDR3 runs to 16 residues. The V gene lost 3 bases and the J gene lost 2 bases, with 16 bases spanning the gap. CDR3 DNA: TGTGCCAGCAGCCACGGGGTAGAAGCTAGACAAGAGACCCAGTACTTC. Encoded protein: CASSHGVEARQETQYF.

There are a few counts of this clonotype. This sequence joins TRBV5-5 and TRBJ2-1; D possibly uses TRBD1 or TRBD2 (5 bases each). Germline V gene data show CDR1 as SGHKS and CDR2 as YYEKEE (reference sequence). The length of the CDR3 is 15 residues. Deletions cut 2 bases from V and 6 bases from J, with 15 bases between. This CDR3 is CASSFQAGQGNEQFF. The CDR3 DNA sequence: TGTGCCAGCAGCTTCCAGGCGGGCCAGGGCAATGAGCAGTTCTTC.

This rearrangement joins TRBV27 to TRBJ1-5, with a tentative D call TRBD1 (6 bases). Trimming removed 2 bases from V and 3 bases from J, with 8 bases in between. The CDR3 length is 14 residues. The germline CDR1 and CDR2 sequences are MNHEY and SMNVEV (reference sequence). Here the CDR3 DNA reads TGTGCCAGCAGTTTAAGGGGGACCAATCAGCCCCAGCATTTT. Protein product: CASSLRGTNQPQHF.

This clonotype was recorded many times. The chain carries TRBV12-3 or TRBV12-4 and TRBJ1-1; 8 bases are shared with TRBD1. CDR3 size: 16 residues. V trimming: 8 bases; J trimming: 3 bases; junction bases outside the gene matches: 14. The CDR3 sequence is CASGGSTGRGHTEAFF. The DNA for the CDR3 is TGTGCCAGCGGGGGTTCAACCGGCAGGGGGCACACTGAAGCTTTCTTT.

This clonotype was picked up many times. The gene calls are TRBV20-1 and TRBJ2-1; a weak D match, TRBD2 (6 bases). Trimming took off 6 bases at V and 0 bases at J, with 15 bases between the two ends. CDR1 is DFQATT, CDR2 SNEGSKA, per germline (reference sequence). The CDR3 has 15 amino acids. The CDR3: CSATTGSHSYNEQFF. The CDR3 DNA reads as TGCAGTGCAACAACCGGGAGCCACTCCTACAATGAGCAGTTCTTC.

This clonotype was detected only a few times. The chain carries TRBV28 and TRBJ1-5; TRBD1 agrees at 10 bases. The CDR3 has 17 amino acids. The J segment lost 2 bases and the V segment lost 1 base, leaving 5 bases of the junction unmatched. Germline V CDR1 and CDR2: MDHEN, SYDVKM. CDR3 in DNA: TGTGCCAGCAGTTTATCCGGGACAGGGGTGGGCAATCAGCCCCAGCATTTT. It encodes CASSLSGTGVGNQPQHF. Full variable domain (outside the CDR3, taken from reference TRBV28 and TRBJ1-5): DVKVTQSSRYLVKRTGEKVFLECVQDMDHENMFWYRQDPGLGLRLIYFSYDVKMKEKGDIPEGYSVSREKKERFSLILESASTNQTSMYLCASSLSGTGVGNQPQHFGDGTRLSIL.

This clonotype was observed a handful of times. The chain has TRBV10-2 and TRBJ1-1; D might be TRBD1 (6 bases). V was pared by 6 bases and J by 1 base, with 12 bases between. Germline V CDR1 and CDR2: WSHSY, SAAADI. The CDR3 runs to 14 residues. Here the CDR3 reads CASRMGAGNTEAFF. The CDR3 DNA is TGCGCCAGCAGGATGGGGGCAGGGAACACTGAAGCTTTCTTT.